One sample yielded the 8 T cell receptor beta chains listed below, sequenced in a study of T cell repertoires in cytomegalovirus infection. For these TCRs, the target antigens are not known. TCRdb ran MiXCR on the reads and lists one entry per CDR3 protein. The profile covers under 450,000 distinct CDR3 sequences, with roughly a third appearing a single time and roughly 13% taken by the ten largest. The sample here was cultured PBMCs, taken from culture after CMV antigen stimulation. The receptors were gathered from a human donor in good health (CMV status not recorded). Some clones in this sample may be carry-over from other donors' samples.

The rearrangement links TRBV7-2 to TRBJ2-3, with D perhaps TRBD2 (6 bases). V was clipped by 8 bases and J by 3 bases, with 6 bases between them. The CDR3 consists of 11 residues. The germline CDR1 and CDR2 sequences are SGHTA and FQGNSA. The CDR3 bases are TGTGCCAGCGGGGGGACAGATACGCAGTATTTT. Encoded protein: CASGGTDTQYF.

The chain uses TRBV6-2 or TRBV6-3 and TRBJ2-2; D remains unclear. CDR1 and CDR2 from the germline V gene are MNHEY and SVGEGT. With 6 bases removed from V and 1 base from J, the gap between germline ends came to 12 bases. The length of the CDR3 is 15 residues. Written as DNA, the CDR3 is TGTGCCAGCAGGCCCGGATTAGGGAACACCGGGGAGCTGTTTTTT. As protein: CASRPGLGNTGELFF.

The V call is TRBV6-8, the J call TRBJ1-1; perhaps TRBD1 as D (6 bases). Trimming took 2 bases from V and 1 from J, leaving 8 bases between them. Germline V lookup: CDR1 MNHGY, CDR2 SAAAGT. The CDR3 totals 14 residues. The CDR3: CASSYRGGNTEAFF. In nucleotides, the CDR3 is TGTGCCAGCAGTTACCGAGGGGGGAACACTGAAGCTTTCTTT.

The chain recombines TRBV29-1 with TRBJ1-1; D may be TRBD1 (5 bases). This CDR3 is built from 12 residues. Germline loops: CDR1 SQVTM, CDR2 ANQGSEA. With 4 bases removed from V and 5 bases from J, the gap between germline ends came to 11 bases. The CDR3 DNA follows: TGCAGCGTTGCCCGGGGGGAGACTGAAGCTTTCTTT. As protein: CSVARGETEAFF.

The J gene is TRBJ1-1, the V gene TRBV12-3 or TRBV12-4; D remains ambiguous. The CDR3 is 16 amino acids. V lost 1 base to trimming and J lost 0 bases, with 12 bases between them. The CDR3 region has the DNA TGTGCCAGCAGTTTAGATGGGGTCGGTATGAACACTGAAGCTTTCTTT. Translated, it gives CASSLDGVGMNTEAFF.

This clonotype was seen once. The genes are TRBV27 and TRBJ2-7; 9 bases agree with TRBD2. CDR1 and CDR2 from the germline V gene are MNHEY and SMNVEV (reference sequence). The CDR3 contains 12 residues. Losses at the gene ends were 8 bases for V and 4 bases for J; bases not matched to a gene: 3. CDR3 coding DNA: TGTGCCAGCGCGGGAGGGGTGTACGAGCAGTACTTC. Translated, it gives CASAGGVYEQYF.

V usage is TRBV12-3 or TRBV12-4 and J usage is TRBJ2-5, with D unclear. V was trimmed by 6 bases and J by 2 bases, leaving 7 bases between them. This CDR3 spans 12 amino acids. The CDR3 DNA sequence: TGTGCCAGCAGAAGACAACAAGAGACCCAGTACTTC. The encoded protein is CASRRQQETQYF.

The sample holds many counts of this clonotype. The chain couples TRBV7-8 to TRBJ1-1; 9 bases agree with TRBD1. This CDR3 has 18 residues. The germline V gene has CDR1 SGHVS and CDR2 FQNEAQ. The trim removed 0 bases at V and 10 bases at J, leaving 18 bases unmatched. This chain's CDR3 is CASSLASKGQGPFRPAFF. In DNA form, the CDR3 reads TGTGCCAGCAGCTTAGCAAGTAAGGGACAGGGCCCATTTAGACCAGCTTTCTTT.